A selection of T cell receptor beta chains follows, all from one sample in a study of STAT5B mutations in CD4+ large granular lymphocyte leukemia. Produced via immunoSEQ multiplex PCR; TCRdb's table is partial and in-frame only. The sample has about 33,000 clones, approximately 81% seen once. Sequencing was done on a sample of CD4+ T cells from blood buffy coats. The source is a human donor in good health. Each CDR3 is given with its conserved first and last residue. Each record gives: V gene, J gene, CDR3 protein.

>TRBV6-6|TRBJ2-7
CASSRPGTSGSYEQYF
>TRBV7-9|TRBJ2-3
CASSSAGTDTQYF
>TRBV7-2|TRBJ2-1
CASRRTSGDYNEQFF
>TRBV12-5|TRBJ2-7
CASGSPRLAGGYEQYF
>TRBV7-3|TRBJ2-5
CASSLSGGSQETQYF
>TRBV19|NA
CASSTRGMELFF
>TRBV15|TRBJ2-7
CATSRDGFSDSYEQYF
>TRBV30|TRBJ1-2
CAWSSQGAGGYTF
>TRBV7-2|TRBJ1-2
CASSLAQQRGYTF
>TRBV5-4|TRBJ2-3
CASSLLTIMGQEGTDTQYF
>TRBV19|TRBJ2-2
CASSLRETGELFF
>TRBV30|TRBJ2-3
CACDRAFSDTQYF
>TRBV28|TRBJ2-1
CASSLLVNEQFF
>TRBV30|TRBJ2-1
CAWSVQGYEQFF
>TRBV6-5|TRBJ1-2
CASSYSRGLGGYTF
>TRBV30|TRBJ1-2
CAWSVVTSNYGYTF
>TRBV7-9|TRBJ2-3
CASSLTGSGATDTQYF
>TRBV30|TRBJ1-2
CAWSALRAYGYTF
>TRBV7-9|TRBJ2-5
CASSSGTSGGARETQYF
>TRBV7-2|TRBJ1-5
CASSHSRGNQPQHF
>TRBV10-1|TRBJ2-7
CASSWAYEQYF
>TRBV5-5|TRBJ2-1
CASSLGTTRGQFF
>TRBV20-1|TRBJ1-1
CSATGGTEAFF
>TRBV29-1|TRBJ2-3
CSVGLESTDTQYF
>TRBV6-5|TRBJ2-5
CASSLRGAEIGETQYF
>TRBV14|TRBJ1-1
CASSQEHSNTEAFF
>TRBV28|TRBJ2-2
CASSFTATGELFF
>TRBV6-5|TRBJ1-1
CASSYRVYTEAFF
>TRBV11-2|TRBJ2-2
CASSRLGAGVRAGELFF
>TRBV18|TRBJ1-1
CASSPQDSTEAFF
>TRBV19|TRBJ1-5
CASSIDGQENQPQHF
>TRBV19|TRBJ2-5
CASSIGDRGIETQYF
>TRBV4-1|TRBJ2-7
CASSQDPGGLLSYEQYF
>TRBV6-6|TRBJ2-2
CASTTAFAGELFF
>TRBV4-2|TRBJ1-1
CASSQEPGIWAFF
>TRBV5-1|TRBJ2-3
CASSLGGGSTDTQYF
>TRBV28|TRBJ1-2
CASSLSPGGYTF
>TRBV7-3|TRBJ2-2
CASSLERAGYFTGELFF
>TRBV19|TRBJ2-4
CASTPGSELAKNIQYF
>TRBV5-8|TRBJ2-3
CASSLMRGTDTQYF
>TRBV29-1|TRBJ1-1
CSAPGTGVTEAFF
>TRBV9|TRBJ2-2
CASSVGWVENTGELFF
>TRBV5-1|TRBJ2-7
CASSLATAYEQYF
>TRBV5-6|TRBJ1-1
CASSSDDRVAFF
>TRBV11-2|TRBJ2-7
CASIRGQGQAPEQYF
>TRBV18|TRBJ1-2
CASSPGQVDGYTF
>TRBV30|TRBJ1-1
CAIERGLTEAFF
>TRBV21-1|TRBJ2-7
CASAGQGPYEQYF
>TRBV4-2|TRBJ1-2
CASSQDVGTGRVVHGYTF
>TRBV2|TRBJ2-1
CASRDRGRGSPTNNEQFF
>TRBV19|TRBJ2-7
CASSRATARDSYEQYF
>TRBV2|TRBJ1-4
CASSDIQGGEKLFF
>TRBV2|TRBJ2-7
CASSVGPGQGLYEQYF
>TRBV5-6|TRBJ2-3
CASSRDRANTDTQYF
>TRBV19|TRBJ1-5
CASSTPGQGQPQHF
>TRBV28|TRBJ1-2
CASSPYRGKPYGYTF
>TRBV30|TRBJ1-5
CAWSVFTGVPRPLNQPQHF
>TRBV14|TRBJ2-5
CASSLLPQETQYF
>TRBV6-1|TRBJ2-5
CASSEAQGWETQYF